This TCR beta chain was identified in a study of response to subunit inactivated influenza vaccine. Study results and limitations: Few new T cells, the authors suggested, are recruited by each seasonal influenza vaccination.

TCRdb re-called the RT-PCR reads with MiXCR, one entry per CDR3 protein. Of 250,000 to 350,000 distinct CDR3 sequences in the sample, 20% to 25% were seen once. This clonotype has only a few counts. No antigen is known for it. This TCR derives from a man in his fifties or sixties who received an inactivated influenza vaccine. Sequencing was performed on PBMCs from blood, taken around 22 months after vaccination.

The CDR3 DNA sequence: TGTGCCAGCAGTTTGGGGACTAGCGAGACCCAGTACTTC. This encodes CASSLGTSETQYF. The chain is built from TRBV28 and TRBJ2-5; TRBD2 aligns across 9 bases. The ends lost 3 bases at V and 5 bases at J; junction bases unmatched: 1. The CDR3 extends over 13 amino acids. Germline V gene lookup returns CDR1 MDHEN and CDR2 SYDVKM.